This TCR beta chain appears in the sequencing data of a study of T cells in Graves' hyperthyroidism and ophthalmopathy. Whole-study context: Upon initial diagnosis and before any treatment, peripheral blood was collected.

The investigators amplified TCR beta CDR3 regions from RNA transcripts. Carried out on the TCR CDR3, a first-round RT-PCR used the HTBI primer set. A single record per CDR3 protein comes from TCRdb applying MiXCR to the multiplex PCR reads. The repertoire consists of hundreds of thousands of distinct CDR3 sequences, with about a sixth occurring once and the leading ten covering almost 8%. This clonotype has a count of ten or more. The CDR3 has 15 amino acids. Trimming removed 1 base at V and 2 bases at J, with 12 bases between. The chain carries TRBV12-3 or TRBV12-4 and TRBJ2-7; D gene unclear. The specimen was blood. The receptor's source is a young woman with Graves' hyperthyroidism. As DNA, the CDR3 is TGTGCCAGCAGTTTAGGTCTACAGCAGGCCTACGAGCAGTACTTC. Protein: CASSLGLQQAYEQYF.